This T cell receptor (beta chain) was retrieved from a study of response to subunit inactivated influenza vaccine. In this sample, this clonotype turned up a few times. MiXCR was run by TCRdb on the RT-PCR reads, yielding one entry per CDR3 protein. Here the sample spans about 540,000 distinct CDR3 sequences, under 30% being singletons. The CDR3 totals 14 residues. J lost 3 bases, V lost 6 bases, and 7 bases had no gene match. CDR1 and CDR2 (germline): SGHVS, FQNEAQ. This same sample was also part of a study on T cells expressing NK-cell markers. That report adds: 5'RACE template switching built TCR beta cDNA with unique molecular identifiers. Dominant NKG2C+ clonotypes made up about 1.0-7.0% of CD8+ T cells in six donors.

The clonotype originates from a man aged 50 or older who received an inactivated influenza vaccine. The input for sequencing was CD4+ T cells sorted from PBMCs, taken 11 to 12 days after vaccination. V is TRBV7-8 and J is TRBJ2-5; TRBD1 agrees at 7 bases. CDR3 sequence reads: CASRPGTVEETQYF. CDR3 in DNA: TGTGCCAGCAGGCCAGGGACAGTGGAAGAGACCCAGTACTTC. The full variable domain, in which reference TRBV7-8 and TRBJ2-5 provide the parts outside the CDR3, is GAGVSQSPRYKVAKRGQDVALRCDPISGHVSLFWYQQALGQGPEFLTYFQNEAQLDKSGLPSDRFFAERPEGSVSTLKIQRTQQEDSAVYLCASRPGTVEETQYFGPGTRLLVL.